The 16 T cell receptor beta chains given below trace back to one sample, sequenced in a study of Ad26.COV2.S vaccination and SARS-CoV-2 variants. The treatment denotes: roughly 18 received Ad26.COV2.S at low or high dose, single or two shots; 5 received placebo; per-sample allocation not given. The samples date from day 63 after the first vaccine or placebo injection. TCRdb's copy holds only in-frame clones and misses some; the assay was immunoSEQ multiplex PCR. The data hold some 420,000 clones, with approximately 88% observed a single time. The sample here was peripheral blood, taken in a trial of Ad26.COV2.S vaccine versus placebo. The receptors were sampled from a person aged 18-60 years who received the Ad26.COV2.S COVID-19 vaccine or a placebo.

This chain uses TRBV11-2 with TRBJ2-7; 9 nucleotides line up with TRBD2. J lost 6 bases, V lost 2 bases, and 5 bases had no gene match. Germline V CDR1 and CDR2: SGHAT, FQNNGV. This CDR3 contains 14 residues. The CDR3 bases are TGTGCCAGCAGCTTAATGGGACTAGCTTCCGAGCAGTACTTC. It codes for CASSLMGLASEQYF.

The rearrangement joins TRBV24-1 to TRBJ1-2; 11 nucleotides align to TRBD1. This CDR3 region has 13 residues. Germline trimming cut 5 bases from V and 11 bases from J; bases unmatched to any gene: 6. Germline CDR1 KGHDR, CDR2 SFDVKD. CDR3 nucleotides: TGTGCCACCAGTGCCACGGACAGGGGGCCTTACACCTTC. This gives the protein CATSATDRGPYTF.

The rearrangement links TRBV19 to TRBJ2-7, with 11 nucleotides matching TRBD1. This CDR3 contains 14 residues. Germline-derived CDR1 and CDR2 are LNHDA and SQIVND (reference sequence). The V gene end was trimmed by 4 bases and the J gene end by 6 bases; junction bases not matched to a gene: 5. In DNA form, the CDR3 reads TGTGCCAGTAGTAAACCGGGACAGGGGGGCGAGCAGTACTTC. It encodes CASSKPGQGGEQYF.

CDR3 amino acids: CASSPTPGALTYEQYF. In nucleotides, the CDR3 is TGTGCCAGCAGCCCGACCCCAGGGGCCCTGACCTACGAGCAGTACTTC. V usage is TRBV7-9 and J usage is TRBJ2-7, with D possibly being TRBD1 (6 bases). The V gene's germline CDR1 is SEHNR and CDR2 FQNEAQ (reference sequence). The CDR3 consists of 16 residues. V was trimmed by 5 bases and J by 2 bases, leaving 19 bases between them.

The chain links TRBV18 to TRBJ2-7; 9 bases fit TRBD1. Trimming took 4 bases from V and 3 from J; bases not matched to a gene: 10. The CDR3 has 16 residues. Germline-derived CDR1 and CDR2 are KGHSH and LQKENI. The CDR3 sequence is CASSRYRGQTYYEQYF. DNA for the CDR3: TGTGCCAGCTCACGTTACAGGGGGCAAACCTACTACGAGCAGTACTTC.

The V gene is TRBV28, the J gene TRBJ1-2; D is uncertain. V was cut by 7 bases and J by 7 bases, with 19 bases left in between. The CDR3 sequence is 14 residues long. In germline, CDR1 is MDHEN, CDR2 SYDVKM. This chain's CDR3 is CASNTAQRFSGYTF. CDR3 nucleotide sequence: TGTGCCAGCAACACTGCACAGAGGTTTTCTGGCTACACCTTC.

This clone is a singleton in its sample. The J gene is TRBJ1-5, the V gene TRBV19; no reliable D call. CDR3 length: 16 residues. Germline lookup yields CDR1 LNHDA and CDR2 SQIVND (reference sequence). V gave up 10 bases and J gave up 0 bases, with 19 bases separating them. CDR3: CATKDRPPYSNQPQHF. The CDR3 DNA reads TGTGCCACCAAGGACCGTCCCCCCTATAGCAATCAGCCCCAGCATTTT.

Concerning this clone itself: The same CDR3 is also encoded by other DNA sequences in this sample. J is TRBJ1-5 and V is TRBV28; D gene uncertain. V shed 2 bases and J shed 0 bases, with 2 bases lying between them. The CDR3 is made up of 13 amino acids. Germline lookup yields CDR1 MDHEN and CDR2 SYDVKM. Written as DNA, the CDR3 is TGTGCCAGCAGTTTAAATAGCAATCAGCCCCAGCATTTT. Its translation: CASSLNSNQPQHF.

The J gene is TRBJ2-7, the V gene TRBV28; no definite D call. The length of the CDR3 is 14 residues. V lost 4 bases, J lost 1 base, and 11 bases lay in between. The germline gives CDR1 MDHEN, CDR2 SYDVKM. CDR3 bases: TGTGCCAGCAGTTACGTGGCAGCTTCCTACGAGCAGTACTTC. It translates to CASSYVAASYEQYF.

This rearrangement joins TRBV9 to TRBJ2-2; D remains ambiguous. Germline CDR1 SGDLS, CDR2 YYNGEE. V lost 2 bases and J 0 bases, leaving 8 bases between the germline ends. There are 15 residues in the CDR3. CDR3 bases: TGTGCCAGCAGCGTGAAGGCAGCGAACACCGGGGAGCTGTTTTTT. As protein: CASSVKAANTGELFF.

This chain joins TRBV4-3 and TRBJ2-3; no definite D call. From germline, CDR1 is LGHNA and CDR2 YSLEER. V was trimmed by 2 bases and J by 2 bases, leaving 8 bases between them. This CDR3 is built from 14 residues. CDR3: CASSQPFNTDTQYF. CDR3 DNA: TGCGCCAGCAGCCAACCTTTCAACACAGATACGCAGTATTTT.

The CDR3 is CASSLAPGNEKLFF. The CDR3 region has the DNA TGTGCCAGCAGTTTAGCCCCAGGGAATGAAAAACTGTTTTTT. The rearrangement joins TRBV6-6 to TRBJ1-4, with D tentatively TRBD1 (5 bases). Trimming stripped 4 bases from V and 5 bases from J, with 11 bases between. The CDR3 consists of 14 residues. CDR1 is MNHNY and CDR2 is SVGAGI in the germline V gene (reference sequence).

This clone was seen once. The chain has TRBV7-9 and TRBJ2-1; possible D gene TRBD2, 6 bases. This CDR3 contains 14 residues. Germline V lookup: CDR1 SEHNR, CDR2 FQNEAQ (reference sequence). V was clipped by 4 bases and J by 7 bases, with 14 bases between them. The CDR3 spells CASSSPGLVNEQFF. CDR3 nucleotide sequence: TGTGCCAGCAGCTCCCCGGGACTGGTTAATGAGCAGTTCTTC.

This chain uses TRBV28 with TRBJ2-5, with D possibly being TRBD1 (5 bases). Germline V CDR1 and CDR2: MDHEN, SYDVKM. This CDR3 contains 13 residues. Trimming left V 3 bases short and J 5 bases short, with 10 bases between. CDR3 DNA sequence: TGTGCCAGCAGTTTGGGAAGGGGCGAGACCCAGTACTTC. Protein sequence: CASSLGRGETQYF.

The chain has TRBV5-8 and TRBJ2-3, with a weak D call TRBD1 (6 bases). With 2 bases removed from V and 2 bases from J, the gap between germline ends came to 12 bases. The CDR3 has 15 amino acids. CDR1 is SGHTS and CDR2 is YDEGEE in the germline V gene. The CDR3 DNA reads as TGTGCCAGCAGCTTCGGGGCAGGGGACACAGATACGCAGTATTTT. As protein: CASSFGAGDTDTQYF.

V and J are TRBV14 and TRBJ2-1; D not certain. The length of the CDR3 is 12 residues. V lost 4 bases to trimming and J lost 9 bases, with 10 bases between them. CDR1 and CDR2 (germline): SGHDN, FVKESK. The CDR3 sequence is CASSLSTREQFF. CDR3 coding DNA: TGTGCCAGCAGCCTGTCGACTCGTGAGCAGTTCTTC.